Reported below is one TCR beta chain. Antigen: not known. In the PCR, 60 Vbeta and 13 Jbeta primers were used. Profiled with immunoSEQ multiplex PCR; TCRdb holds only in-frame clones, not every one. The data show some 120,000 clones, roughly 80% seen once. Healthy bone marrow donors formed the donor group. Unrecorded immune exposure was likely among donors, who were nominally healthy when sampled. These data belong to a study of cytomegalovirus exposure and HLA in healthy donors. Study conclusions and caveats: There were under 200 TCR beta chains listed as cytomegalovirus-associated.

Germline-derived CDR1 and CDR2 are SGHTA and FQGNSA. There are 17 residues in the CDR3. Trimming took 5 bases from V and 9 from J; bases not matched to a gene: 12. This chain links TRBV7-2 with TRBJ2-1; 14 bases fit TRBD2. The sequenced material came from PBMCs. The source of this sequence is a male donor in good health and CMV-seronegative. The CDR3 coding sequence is TGTGCCAGCAGCGGATCCGCCGGGACTAGCGGGAGTGGTGAGCAGTTCTTC. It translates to CASSGSAGTSGSGEQFF.